Sequencing of this TCR beta chain was carried out in a study of cytomegalovirus exposure and HLA in healthy donors. The germline CDR1 and CDR2 sequences are MNHEY and SMNVEV (reference sequence). There are 15 residues in the CDR3. V lost 8 bases to trimming and J lost 4 bases; unmatched junction nucleotides: 9. PCR involved 60 Vbeta and 13 Jbeta primers. The protocol was immunoSEQ multiplex PCR, while the TCRdb copy is restricted to in-frame clones and leaves out a portion. Of 150,000 to 200,000 clones listed, 65% to 85% are singletons. The sample comprised PBMCs. The TCR was taken from a woman between 18 and 30 years old in good health and CMV-seronegative. This chain joins TRBV27 and TRBJ2-3; 10 bases agree with TRBD1. CDR3 DNA: TGTGCCAGCCGAACAGGGACAGGGGAGGCAGATACGCAGTATTTT. Translating it yields CASRTGTGEADTQYF.